This T cell receptor beta chain was sequenced in a study of human T cells and chemical hapten exposure (dated by TCRdb to the early 2020s). Context from the whole study: For sensitization, 2% DPC in acetone was applied to a 2 cm by 2 cm area of upper inner arm skin. Throughout the roughly 25-week study period, patients were also given weekly therapeutic DPC doses on the scalp. Patch testing on the upper back used Finn chambers containing 0.01% DPC, with scoring done after 6 days according to International Contact Dermatitis Research Group standards. Alopecia areata with under or over 50% scalp involvement, alopecia totalis and alopecia universalis were represented in the patient cohort, which was mostly female. Libraries were combined into a pool for sequencing, and differences in TCR yield between samples came mainly from small differences in library volumes within the pool. Peripheral blood TCR repertoire changes were tracked in vivo in alopecia patients during primary and secondary sensitization to the hapten diphenylcyclopropenone (DPC). Blood samples were taken from patients before sensitization (week 0) and at 2, 6 and about 24 weeks after DPC sensitization. Nearly 30 alopecia patients gave blood for TCR sequencing at one to four time points (pre-sensitization, 2, 6 and 24 weeks).

Explained via the paper, the time point label denotes: pre-sensitization, week 0. The intended sense of this specimen's treatment or condition label: therapeutic diphenylcyclopropenone sensitization with weekly scalp DPC. At each patch-test visit, blood was drawn before the patch test was applied. To be eligible, patients had to be aged 18 to 70, diagnosed with alopecia and judged suitable for DPC therapy, while pregnant patients were excluded. Total RNA was isolated from unfractionated whole blood collected in Tempus Blood RNA tubes. Regarding this clonotype: Its target antigen remains unknown. No clone much larger than this one lies a single base away; base qualities are absent.

There are 16 amino acids in the CDR3, from cysteine to phenylalanine inclusive. Solely the CDR3 DNA is kept, with 48 bases framed from the first base. Trimming takes 4 bases from V and 7 bases from J, and the germline ends sit 19 bases apart. The germline V gene (reference sequence) sets CDR1 to LGHDT and CDR2 to YNNKEL. The library was prepared using RACE. For sequencing, a NextSeq 500 was employed. Library preparation attached unique molecular identifiers to individual cDNA molecules for quantitative, reproducible TCR counting. Each blood RNA sample was used to sequence both TCR alpha and TCR beta chains. Processing in the source paper ran as follows. The median number of TCRs per sample was around 96,000, ranging from about 20,000 to 750,000. The Decombinator software suite was used to annotate the V, J and CDR3 of the TCR reads. For PS versus PT1 abundance plots, all samples were subsampled to the same number of TCRs (28,000). Expanded TCRs were defined as absent before sensitization and observed at least eight times at the 2-week time point. TCRdb applied fastp at Q25 and MiXCR to the public reads, then kept only in-frame beta chains. Every distinct CDR3 protein forms one entry, paired with its most common genes and DNA. Here the V and J calls rest on TCRdb's processing, not on the authors' analysis. This sample is represented by some 74,000 distinct CDR3 sequences; 14% of them were singletons. The leading ten clones occupy over 3.5% of the sample.

Overall results and qualifications from the work: DPC sensitization did not change the number of TCRs with a frequency above 1 in 1000, and there was no evidence of changes in global repertoire structure. All patients had alopecia, a presumed autoimmune disease, so their immune response might differ from that of healthy individuals. Expanded TCRs formed significantly more large CDR3 similarity clusters than pre-sensitization or healthy control sets, consistent with antigen-driven responses. Patch test score correlated positively with the number of PT1 expanded TCRs, reaching significance at thresholds 8, 16 and 32 but not at 4. After repeated subsampling, the strength of the expansion versus patch-test correlation and the threshold at which it became significant changed.

The TCR originated in a woman in her forties or fifties with alopecia areata. Some clones in this sample may be carry-over from other donors' samples. The source material was whole blood, sampled in connection with sensitization to the hapten diphenylcyclopropenone (DPC). Recombination joined TRBV3-1 with TRBJ2-2; TRBD1 is perhaps the D gene, given 7 matching bases. The bases read TGTGCCAGCAGCCCTAGACTGACAGGGAGGATCGGGGAGCTGTTTTTT. The resulting protein is CASSPRLTGRIGELFF.